These 26 T cell receptor beta chains share one sample of origin, sequenced in a study of cytomegalovirus exposure and HLA in healthy donors. The PCR made use of 60 Vbeta and 13 Jbeta primers. TCRdb keeps only in-frame clones here, not all; method: immunoSEQ multiplex PCR. The sample has roughly 160,000 clones; approximately 88% are singletons. Material for sequencing was PBMCs. These receptors originate from a boy between 2 and 10 years old in good health and CMV-seronegative.

The V call is TRBV12-5, the J call TRBJ1-2, with D hard to call. Germline CDR1 is LGHNT and CDR2 is FRNRAP. This CDR3 contains 12 residues. Trimming left V 1 base short and J 14 bases short, with 14 bases between. The CDR3 reads CASGLGQRVVTF. The CDR3 nucleotides read TGTGCTAGTGGTTTGGGGCAGAGGGTTGTTACCTTC.

The chain carries TRBV10-3 and TRBJ2-3; D possibly corresponds to TRBD2 (5 bases). The CDR3 consists of 14 residues. V lost 3 bases and J 1 base, leaving 8 bases between the germline ends. The germline gives CDR1 ENHRY, CDR2 SYGVKD. The CDR3 loop is CAISDLRGTDTQYF. For the CDR3, the DNA is TGTGCCATCAGTGATCTGCGGGGCACAGATACGCAGTATTTT.

As DNA, the CDR3 is TGTGCCAGCAGCTTAGTTCCGGGAGTGGAAACTGAAGCTTTCTTT. This gives the protein CASSLVPGVETEAFF. V is TRBV7-6 and J is TRBJ1-1; D not resolved. CDR3 length: 15 residues. Trimming took off 1 base at V and 5 bases at J, with 14 bases between the two ends. Germline lookup yields CDR1 SGHVS and CDR2 FNYEAQ.

The rearrangement uses TRBV9 and TRBJ2-7; 7 positions match TRBD1. The germline CDR1 and CDR2 sequences are SGDLS and YYNGEE. J gave up 2 bases and V 5 bases, and 10 bases lay outside the gene matches. The CDR3 length is 15 residues. The CDR3 reads CASSETGQRTYEQYF. CDR3 bases: TGTGCCAGCAGTGAGACGGGACAGAGAACCTACGAGCAGTACTTC.

J is TRBJ2-5 and V is TRBV9; D unclear. Between the trimmed V and J ends, which lost 3 bases and 0 bases, there was a span of 12 bases. Per the germline V gene, CDR1 is SGDLS and CDR2 is YYNGEE. CDR3 length: 15 amino acids. The DNA for the CDR3 is TGTGCCAGCAGCGGAGGAACCGGTAACCAAGAGACCCAGTACTTC. This sequence encodes CASSGGTGNQETQYF. Using reference TRBV9 and TRBJ2-5 for the parts outside the CDR3, the full variable domain is DSGVTQTPKHLITATGQRVTLRCSPRSGDLSVYWYQQSLDQGLQFLIQYYNGEERAKGNILERFSAQQFPDLHSELNLSSLELGDSALYFCASSGGTGNQETQYFGPGTRLLVL.

The rearrangement uses TRBV7-6 and TRBJ1-1; D is possibly TRBD1 (6 bases). The CDR3 loop spans 13 amino acids. The ends were cut back, 6 bases at V and 1 base at J, with 9 bases in the middle. In germline, CDR1 is SGHVS, CDR2 FNYEAQ. For the CDR3, the DNA is TGTGCCAGCAGTTCAGGGGAGAACACTGAAGCTTTCTTT. Translating gives CASSSGENTEAFF.

V is TRBV5-1 and J is TRBJ2-2, with D possibly TRBD2 on 6 matching bases. Germline-derived CDR1 and CDR2 are SGHRS and YFSETQ. Trimming cost V 0 bases and J 6 bases, with 12 bases left between them. The CDR3 contains 15 residues. The CDR3 DNA follows: TGCGCCAGCAGCTTGGCCCCGGGGGTCCCCGGGGAGCTGTTTTTT. Residues: CASSLAPGVPGELFF.

The CDR3 region is CASSPGQIITDTQYF. CDR3 nucleotides: TGCGCCAGCAGCCCGGGACAGATTATCACAGATACGCAGTATTTT. J is TRBJ2-3 and V is TRBV5-1, with 7 bases that match TRBD1. This CDR3 contains 15 residues. The V gene end was trimmed by 4 bases and the J gene end by 2 bases; junction bases not matched to a gene: 7. Germline CDR1 is SGHRS and CDR2 is YFSETQ.

The chain links TRBV28 to TRBJ2-5; D might be TRBD1 (5 bases). Per the germline V gene, CDR1 is MDHEN and CDR2 is SYDVKM. The V gene lost 5 bases and the J gene lost 7 bases, with 14 bases spanning the gap. The CDR3 sequence is 13 residues long. The CDR3 reads CASSTLTQGTQYF. The CDR3 coding sequence is TGTGCCAGCAGTACCCTTACCCAGGGGACCCAGTACTTC.

This clone was picked up one time. The rearrangement uses TRBV10-3 and TRBJ2-7; 7 bases are shared with TRBD2. In germline, CDR1 is ENHRY, CDR2 SYGVKD. The CDR3 covers 17 residues. Germline trimming cut 3 bases from V and 5 bases from J; bases unmatched to any gene: 16. CDR3 loop: CAISELNSSGRKHEQYF. In DNA form, the CDR3 reads TGTGCCATCAGTGAACTGAACTCTAGCGGAAGGAAACACGAGCAGTACTTC.

This chain uses TRBV10-3 with TRBJ2-2; 8 bases map to TRBD2. The J segment lost 1 base and the V segment lost 8 bases, leaving 12 bases of the junction unmatched. This CDR3 region has 17 residues. From germline, CDR1 is ENHRY and CDR2 SYGVKD. The chain's CDR3 is CAIGREALTMNTGELFF. In DNA form, the CDR3 reads TGTGCCATCGGGCGGGAGGCCCTAACAATGAACACCGGGGAGCTGTTTTTT.

As DNA, the CDR3 is TGTGCCAGTAGTATGTGGGAGGGGACAGATACGCAGTATTTT. This encodes CASSMWEGTDTQYF. The V gene is TRBV19, the J gene TRBJ2-3; 7 nucleotides agree with TRBD2. The CDR3 sequence is 14 residues long. Germline trimming cut 3 bases from V and 3 bases from J; bases unmatched to any gene: 3. CDR1 is LNHDA, CDR2 SQIVND, per germline (reference sequence).

CDR3 in DNA: TGTGCCAGCAGCGCGTTCCTAACGTACCAAGAGACCCAGTACTTC. This sequence encodes CASSAFLTYQETQYF. V and J are TRBV7-9 and TRBJ2-5; D not resolved. Between the trimmed V and J ends, which lost 5 bases and 0 bases, there was a span of 13 bases. CDR3 length equals 15 residues. Germline assignment: CDR1 SEHNR and CDR2 FQNEAQ (reference sequence).

In nucleotides, the CDR3 is TGTGCCACCCGCGGGACAGCCACCGGGGAGCTGTTTTTT. Translated: CATRGTATGELFF. The J gene is TRBJ2-2, the V gene TRBV7-9, with D perhaps TRBD1 (7 bases). Germline CDR1 is SEHNR and CDR2 is FQNEAQ (reference sequence). This CDR3 has 13 amino acids. V dropped 10 bases and J dropped 4 bases, with 13 bases sitting between them.

The chain is built from TRBV25-1 and TRBJ2-3, with 7 bases matching TRBD1. Germline CDR1 and CDR2: MGHDK and SYGVNS. The CDR3 has 15 residues. V trimming: 6 bases; J trimming: 1 base; junction bases outside the gene matches: 7. The CDR3 loop reads CASSAPQGGTDTQYF. The CDR3 coding sequence is TGTGCCAGCAGCGCCCCCCAGGGGGGCACAGATACGCAGTATTTT.

The chain couples TRBV13 to TRBJ2-1; tentative D call: TRBD1 (5 bases). The V gene's germline CDR1 is PRHDT and CDR2 FYEKMQ (reference sequence). The CDR3 is made up of 12 amino acids. The germline V and J ends were trimmed by 5 bases and 9 bases, with 11 bases remaining between them. CDR3 bases: TGTGCCAGCAGCGCCCCTAGGGGTGAGCAGTTCTTC. This sequence encodes CASSAPRGEQFF.

J is TRBJ1-2 and V is TRBV2; D gene uncertain. The V end was cut by 10 bases, the J end by 3 bases, with 15 bases between. Germline V gene sequence: CDR1 SNHLY, CDR2 FYNNEI. CDR3 length equals 13 residues. CDR3 DNA: TGTGCCACCCCCGTCCTTAGCTACTATGGCTACACCTTC. Protein sequence: CATPVLSYYGYTF.

The CDR3 spells CASSPQGYETQYF. In DNA, the CDR3 is TGTGCCAGCAGCCCACAGGGATACGAGACCCAGTACTTC. This chain links TRBV5-4 with TRBJ2-5; D is possibly TRBD1 (6 bases). The germline gives CDR1 SGHNT, CDR2 YYREEE (reference sequence). Between the trimmed V and J ends, which lost 4 bases and 5 bases, there was a span of 12 bases. This CDR3 spans 13 amino acids. Variable domain in full (rest from reference TRBV5-4 and TRBJ2-5): ETGVTQSPTHLIKTRGQQVTLRCSSQSGHNTVSWYQQALGQGPQFIFQYYREEENGRGNFPPRFSGLQFPNYSSELNVNALELDDSALYLCASSPQGYETQYFGPGTRLLVL.

The chain joins TRBV28 to TRBJ1-4; 7 bases line up with TRBD1. The CDR3 contains 15 residues. With 3 bases clipped from V and 8 bases from J, the junction kept 9 bases outside the gene matches. The V gene's germline CDR1 is MDHEN and CDR2 SYDVKM. The CDR3 DNA follows: TGTGCCAGCAGTTTCAGGGCAGGGGGTACGGAAAAACTGTTTTTT. Amino acids: CASSFRAGGTEKLFF.

The rearrangement links TRBV10-3 to TRBJ2-7; perhaps TRBD1 as D (5 bases). Per germline, CDR1 ENHRY and CDR2 SYGVKD. The CDR3 is made up of 14 amino acids. Between the trimmed V and J ends, which lost 6 bases and 5 bases, there was a span of 17 bases. CDR3 nucleotides: TGTGCCATCAGCGAAGGGGTGGTTGAGGACGAGCAGTACTTC. Protein sequence: CAISEGVVEDEQYF.

Only a few counts were recorded for this clone. An end of the junction does not agree with germline; a read error may underlie this. The chain employs TRBV6-6 and TRBJ2-2; TRBD1 is a possible D gene (5 bases). CDR3 length: 15 amino acids. Germline V gives CDR1 MNHNY, CDR2 SVGAGI (reference sequence). The CDR3 loop reads CASLPQGTNAGELFF. The CDR3 coding sequence is TGTGCCAGCCTACCCCAGGGTACGAACGCCGGGGAGCTGTTTTTT.

The chain uses TRBV7-9 and TRBJ1-1, with D possibly TRBD1 on 6 matching bases. Per germline, CDR1 SEHNR and CDR2 FQNEAQ (reference sequence). This CDR3 contains 13 residues. Trimming removed 6 bases at V and 4 bases at J, with 12 bases between. The CDR3 is CASSFQGTTEAFF. CDR3 sequence (DNA): TGTGCCAGCAGTTTCCAGGGGACCACTGAAGCTTTCTTT.

V is TRBV28 and J is TRBJ2-7; 12 bases are a match to TRBD1. Germline assignment: CDR1 MDHEN and CDR2 SYDVKM. J lost 2 bases, V lost 3 bases, and 14 bases had no gene match. The CDR3 extends over 19 amino acids. The CDR3 nucleotides read TGTGCCAGCAGTTTGGGGACCGGGACAGGGGGCGCTCGACCCTACGAGCAGTACTTC. It codes for CASSLGTGTGGARPYEQYF.

This chain uses TRBV19 with TRBJ1-5, with 8 bases lining up with TRBD1. The J segment lost 3 bases and the V segment lost 7 bases, leaving 8 bases of the junction unmatched. The CDR3 is made up of 15 amino acids. Germline CDR1 LNHDA, CDR2 SQIVND (reference sequence). The CDR3 region is CASTRDRRYNQPQHF. The CDR3 DNA reads TGTGCCAGTACCAGGGACAGGCGCTACAATCAGCCCCAGCATTTT.

The J gene is TRBJ1-2, the V gene TRBV7-8, with a weak D call TRBD1 (5 bases). V was pared by 0 bases and J by 6 bases, with 11 bases between. The CDR3 is made up of 14 amino acids. Per germline, CDR1 SGHVS and CDR2 FQNEAQ. The CDR3 reads CASSLAYQGDGYTF. In DNA, the CDR3 is TGTGCCAGCAGCTTAGCCTACCAGGGTGATGGCTACACCTTC.

The rearrangement joins TRBV7-6 to TRBJ2-3; D is perhaps TRBD2 (6 bases). The CDR3 sequence is 16 residues long. The V gene's germline CDR1 is SGHVS and CDR2 FNYEAQ. V gave up 1 base and J gave up 4 bases, with 15 bases separating them. CDR3 DNA: TGTGCCAGCAGCTTAGTCGGGAGATGGATTTCAGATACGCAGTATTTT. It encodes CASSLVGRWISDTQYF.